The rows below give T cell receptor beta chains drawn from one sample of a study of PD-L1 blockade in urothelial cancer. The method was immunoSEQ multiplex PCR; TCRdb's version includes in-frame clones alone and lacks a portion of them. The sample lists 50,000 or so clones; around 85% were seen once. The sequences come from PBMCs, collected around atezolizumab (anti-PD-L1) treatment. The source of these receptors is a man aged 55-75 years with urothelial cancer. Both conserved end residues are part of each CDR3. A D gene is named only where the DNA matches it firmly. The size of a clone is reported for some rows only, either as once, few or many, or as a class for expanded clones.

V: TRBV9
J: TRBJ2-3
size: NA
D: TRBD2
CDR3: CASSVTGGLGSADTQYF
DNA: TGTGCCAGCAGCGTAACCGGGGGACTAGGGTCCGCAGATACGCAGTATTTT

V: TRBV7-2
J: TRBJ1-5
size: NA
D: NA
CDR3: CASSLGHNNQPQHF
DNA: TGTGCCAGCAGCTTAGGACACAACAATCAGCCCCAGCATTTT

V: TRBV28
J: TRBJ2-7
size: NA
D: NA
CDR3: CASSLGLAGVPYEQYF
DNA: TGTGCCAGCAGTCTCGGGCTGGCAGGGGTCCCCTACGAGCAGTACTTC

V: TRBV6-5
J: TRBJ2-5
size: NA
D: TRBD2
CDR3: CASRTDGGDQETQYF
DNA: TGTGCCAGCAGGACCGACGGGGGGGATCAAGAGACCCAGTACTTC

V: TRBV2
J: TRBJ2-3
size: NA
D: NA
CDR3: CASSEARGTDTQYF
DNA: TGTGCCAGCAGTGAAGCGCGAGGGACAGATACGCAGTATTTT

V: TRBV15
J: TRBJ2-5
size: NA
D: NA
CDR3: CATSRNGVQETQYF
DNA: TGTGCCACCAGCAGGAACGGGGTCCAAGAGACCCAGTACTTC

V: TRBV19
J: TRBJ1-1
size: NA
D: NA
CDR3: CASRLEGGFNTEAFF
DNA: TGTGCCAGTAGATTAGAAGGGGGATTTAACACTGAAGCTTTCTTT

V: TRBV25-1
J: TRBJ1-2
size: NA
D: NA
CDR3: CASSESGYGGYTF
DNA: TGTGCCAGCAGTGAATCAGGGTATGGTGGCTACACCTTC

V: TRBV30
J: TRBJ1-1
size: NA
D: NA
CDR3: CAWSKGVDTEAFF
DNA: TGTGCCTGGAGTAAAGGGGTGGACACTGAAGCTTTCTTT

V: TRBV5-1
J: TRBJ2-7
size: NA
D: NA
CDR3: CASSLVQGGYEQYF
DNA: TGCGCCAGCAGCTTGGTTCAGGGGGGATACGAGCAGTACTTC

V: TRBV28
J: TRBJ1-6
size: NA
D: NA
CDR3: CASSQGGGDGNSPLHF
DNA: TGTGCCAGCAGTCAAGGGGGGGGAGACGGAAATTCACCCCTCCACTTT

V: TRBV19
J: TRBJ2-6
size: NA
D: NA
CDR3: CASSPGAGANVLTF
DNA: TGTGCCAGTAGTCCGGGGGCTGGGGCCAACGTCCTGACTTTC

V: TRBV6-1
J: TRBJ2-7
size: NA
D: NA
CDR3: CASSVQRVAYEQYF
DNA: TGTGCCAGCAGTGTCCAGCGGGTCGCCTACGAGCAGTACTTC

V: TRBV19
J: TRBJ1-5
size: NA
D: NA
CDR3: CASSRGGRGNNQPQHF
DNA: TGTGCCAGTAGTAGGGGCGGAAGGGGGAATAATCAGCCCCAGCATTTT

V: TRBV7-3
J: TRBJ2-2
size: NA
D: TRBD1
CDR3: CASSSDRGGTGELFF
DNA: TGTGCCAGCAGCTCGGACAGGGGAGGCACCGGGGAGCTGTTTTTT

V: TRBV18
J: TRBJ1-2
size: NA
D: NA
CDR3: CASSPPGRGTYGYTF
DNA: TGTGCCAGCTCACCACCCGGCAGGGGTACCTATGGCTACACCTTC

V: TRBV19
J: TRBJ2-1
size: NA
D: TRBD2
CDR3: CASSISGGTSYNEQFF
DNA: TGTGCCAGTAGTATTAGCGGGGGGACCTCCTACAATGAGCAGTTCTTC

V: TRBV6-1
J: TRBJ1-2
size: NA
D: NA
CDR3: CATFLYPVNYGYTF
DNA: TGTGCCACTTTTCTATACCCGGTCAACTATGGCTACACCTTC

V: TRBV19
J: TRBJ1-2
size: NA
D: TRBD1
CDR3: CASTTTGGPGGYTF
DNA: TGTGCCAGTACCACTACAGGGGGCCCTGGTGGCTACACCTTC

V: TRBV9
J: TRBJ2-1
size: NA
D: NA
CDR3: CASSVGRLPSYNEQFF
DNA: TGTGCCAGCAGCGTAGGGCGGCTCCCCTCCTACAATGAGCAGTTCTTC

V: TRBV10-3
J: TRBJ2-7
size: NA
D: NA
CDR3: CAISTAGPDEQYF
DNA: TGTGCCATCAGTACCGCGGGGCCGGACGAGCAGTACTTC

V: TRBV10-3
J: TRBJ2-1
size: NA
D: NA
CDR3: CAIKGEGEQFF
DNA: TGTGCCATCAAGGGGGAGGGTGAGCAGTTCTTC

V: TRBV5-4
J: TRBJ2-7
size: NA
D: TRBD1
CDR3: CASSVGQGSYEQYF
DNA: TGTGCCAGCAGCGTAGGACAGGGCTCCTACGAGCAGTACTTC

V: TRBV6-6
J: TRBJ1-4
size: NA
D: TRBD1
CDR3: CASSTPDREYNEKLFF
DNA: TGTGCCAGCAGTACCCCTGACAGGGAATATAATGAAAAACTGTTTTTT

V: TRBV6-1
J: TRBJ1-1
size: NA
D: NA
CDR3: CASTSEGGEAFF
DNA: TGTGCCAGCACTTCAGAAGGGGGTGAAGCTTTCTTT

V: TRBV4-1
J: TRBJ2-7
size: NA
D: TRBD2
CDR3: CASSPPSGGSYEQYF
DNA: TGCGCCAGCAGCCCCCCGAGCGGGGGGTCCTACGAGCAGTACTTC

V: TRBV15
J: TRBJ1-2
size: few
D: NA
CDR3: CATYRDTYGYTF
DNA: TGTGCCACTTACAGGGATACCTATGGCTACACCTTC

V: TRBV7-6
J: TRBJ1-4
size: NA
D: NA
CDR3: CASSSNYGNEKLFF
DNA: TGTGCCAGCAGCTCGAACTACGGGAATGAAAAACTGTTTTTT

V: TRBV29-1
J: TRBJ1-2
size: NA
D: TRBD1
CDR3: CSAVGDSNYGYTF
DNA: TGCAGCGCCGTGGGGGACAGTAACTATGGCTACACCTTC

V: TRBV15
J: TRBJ1-2
size: NA
D: TRBD1
CDR3: CATSRDRRGQGSGYTF
DNA: TGTGCCACCAGCAGAGATAGAAGAGGACAGGGATCTGGCTACACCTTC

V: TRBV28
J: TRBJ2-5
size: NA
D: TRBD2
CDR3: CASSPPVGGQETQYF
DNA: TGTGCCAGCAGCCCCCCTGTGGGGGGGCAAGAGACCCAGTACTTC

V: TRBV27
J: TRBJ2-1
size: NA
D: TRBD2
CDR3: CASSHIAGGYYNEQFF
DNA: TGTGCCAGCAGTCATATAGCGGGGGGCTATTACAATGAGCAGTTCTTC

V: TRBV11-3
J: TRBJ1-2
size: NA
D: NA
CDR3: CASSLTPDIYGYTF
DNA: TGTGCCAGCAGCTTAACCCCAGATATCTATGGCTACACCTTC

V: TRBV5-1
J: TRBJ2-3
size: NA
D: TRBD2
CDR3: CASSFALAGGGTDTQYF
DNA: TGCGCCAGCAGCTTCGCGCTAGCGGGGGGAGGCACAGATACGCAGTATTTT

V: TRBV7-6
J: TRBJ1-6
size: NA
D: NA
CDR3: CASRTGNSPLHF
DNA: TGTGCCAGCAGGACAGGAAATTCACCCCTCCACTTT

V: TRBV10-3
J: TRBJ2-2
size: NA
D: TRBD1
CDR3: CAIGASQGANTGELFF
DNA: TGTGCCATCGGCGCTTCGCAGGGGGCGAACACCGGGGAGCTGTTTTTT

V: TRBV30
J: TRBJ2-2
size: once
D: TRBD1
CDR3: CAWEGDRGGTGELFF
DNA: TGTGCCTGGGAAGGGGACAGGGGTGGGACCGGGGAGCTGTTTTTT